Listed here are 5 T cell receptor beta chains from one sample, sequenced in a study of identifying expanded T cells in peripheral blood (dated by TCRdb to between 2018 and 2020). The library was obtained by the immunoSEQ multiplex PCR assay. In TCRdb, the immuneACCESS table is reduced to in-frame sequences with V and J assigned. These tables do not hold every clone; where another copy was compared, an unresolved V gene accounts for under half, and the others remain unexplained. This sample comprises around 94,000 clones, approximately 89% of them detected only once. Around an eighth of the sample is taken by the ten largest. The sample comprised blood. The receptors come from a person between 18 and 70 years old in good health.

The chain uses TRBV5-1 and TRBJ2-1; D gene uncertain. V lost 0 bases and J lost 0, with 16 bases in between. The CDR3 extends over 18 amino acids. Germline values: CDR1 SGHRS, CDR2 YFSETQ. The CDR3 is CASSLAKGVKSSYNEQFF. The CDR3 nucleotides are TGCGCCAGCAGCTTGGCCAAGGGCGTCAAGAGCTCCTACAATGAGCAGTTCTTC.

The CDR3 loop reads CASRGPAPMNTEAFF. The CDR3 DNA is TGTGCCAGCAGGGGGCCGGCGCCAATGAACACTGAAGCTTTCTTT. This chain links TRBV2 with TRBJ1-1, with D perhaps TRBD1 (5 bases). The CDR3 length is 15 residues. Trimming took off 6 bases at V and 0 bases at J, with 14 bases between the two ends. Germline CDR1 reads SNHLY; CDR2 reads FYNNEI.

The CDR3 protein is CASSPRDTGNTEAFF. The CDR3 bases are TGTGCCAGCAGCCCAAGGGACACAGGAAACACTGAAGCTTTCTTT. V is TRBV6-5 and J is TRBJ1-1; possible D gene TRBD1, 6 bases. V was pared by 6 bases and J by 2 bases, with 16 bases between. CDR3 length equals 15 residues. The germline CDR1 and CDR2 sequences are MNHEY and SVGAGI.

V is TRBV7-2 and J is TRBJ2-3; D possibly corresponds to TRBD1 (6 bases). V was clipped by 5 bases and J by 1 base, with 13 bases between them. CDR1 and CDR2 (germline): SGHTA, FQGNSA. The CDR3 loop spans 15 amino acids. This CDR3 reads CASSLQGGRTDTQYF. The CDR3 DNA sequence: TGTGCCAGCAGCCTACAGGGTGGGCGCACAGATACGCAGTATTTT. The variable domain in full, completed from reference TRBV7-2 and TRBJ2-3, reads GAGVSQSPSNKVTEKGKDVELRCDPISGHTALYWYRQSLGQGLEFLIYFQGNSAPDKSGLPSDRFSAERTGGSVSTLTIQRTQQEDSAVYLCASSLQGGRTDTQYFGPGTRLTVL.

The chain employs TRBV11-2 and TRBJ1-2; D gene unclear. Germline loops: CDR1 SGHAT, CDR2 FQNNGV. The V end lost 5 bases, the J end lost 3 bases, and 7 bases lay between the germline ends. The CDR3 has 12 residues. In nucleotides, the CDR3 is TGTGCCAGCAGCGCACGGCACTATGGCTACACCTTC. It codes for CASSARHYGYTF.